Reported below is one T cell receptor beta chain. This sample includes further DNA sequences coding for the same CDR3. The data belong to a study of blood T cell repertoires in COVID-19. Study-level information: Samples taken during acute and convalescent COVID-19 were collected in the United States, Italy and Spain. Sample material is recorded as cDNA or gDNA derived from T cells, B-cell-depleted T cells, or PBMCs.

In the authors' methods: The authors estimated nucleated cell counts from reference gene primer amplification. Some clones are missing from TCRdb's copy, which holds only in-frame ones; the method was immunoSEQ multiplex PCR. V, J and clone size reflect that table, while D and trimming were determined from the DNA. The repertoire holds approximately 260,000 clones, with 89% as singletons. Germline loops: CDR1 SGHNT, CDR2 YYREEE (reference sequence). The CDR3 runs to 16 residues. V lost 0 bases and J lost 0, with 7 bases in between. The specimen sequenced was peripheral blood. The clonotype comes from a man aged 50-59 years with acute or convalescent COVID-19. This chain uses TRBV5-4 with TRBJ1-6; D is undetermined. The CDR3 DNA reads as TGTGCCAGCAGCTTGGCGGCTAGCTCCTATAATTCACCCCTCCACTTT. It encodes CASSLAASSYNSPLHF.